The clone carrying this TCR beta chain was observed once. These data are taken from a study of T cells in Graves' hyperthyroidism and ophthalmopathy. The CDR3 loop spans 19 amino acids. J lost 0 bases, V lost 0 bases, and 3 bases had no gene match. The V gene's germline CDR1 is SGHTA and CDR2 FQGNSA. Amplification of TCR beta CDR3 regions was performed using RNA transcripts as template. The HTBI primer set served for first-round RT-PCR of the TCR CDR3. TCRdb used MiXCR to reprocess the multiplex PCR reads, holding one entry per CDR3 protein. Counted here are about 590,000 distinct CDR3 sequences, approximately 14% occurring once; the ten biggest clones make up around 7.3%.

The sequence derives from a woman aged 25 to 39 with Graves' hyperthyroidism. Sequenced material: blood. The V gene is TRBV7-2, the J gene TRBJ2-3; 16 bases are shared with TRBD2. CDR3 coding DNA: TGTGCCAGCAGCTTAGCACCGGGACTAGCGGGAGGGAGCACAGATACGCAGTATTTT. It encodes CASSLAPGLAGGSTDTQYF.